The next 17 T cell receptor beta chains were all read from a single sample in a study of shared clonotypes between healthy human individuals. Sequenced by immunoSEQ multiplex PCR; TCRdb stores in-frame clones only, minus some. The data show more than 550,000 clones, roughly two thirds seen once. Sequenced sample: memory CD4+ T cells sorted from blood. Subset indicated: CD45RA-negative fraction. The receptors here all came from a woman aged 30 to 39 in good health.

The genes are TRBV9 and TRBJ2-1; D ambiguous. Germline V CDR1 and CDR2: SGDLS, YYNGEE. The CDR3 spans 12 residues. V shed 4 bases and J shed 7 bases, with 9 bases lying between them. DNA for the CDR3: TGTGCCAGCAGCCTCAACCTAAATGAGCAGTTCTTC. Protein sequence: CASSLNLNEQFF.

V gene TRBV7-9 combines with J gene TRBJ2-3, with D perhaps matching TRBD2 (5 bases). The CDR3 loop spans 14 amino acids. CDR1 and CDR2 (germline): SEHNR, FQNEAQ (reference sequence). V was shortened by 5 bases and J by 4 bases, with 13 bases between the two germline ends. CDR3 loop: CASSQTGKSDTQYF. CDR3 DNA: TGTGCCAGCAGCCAGACCGGGAAATCAGATACGCAGTATTTT.

Concerning this clone: It is unclear where the CDR3 begins or ends on the DNA, so no DNA is shown, and the CDR3 is as TCRdb lists it. The chain is built from TRBV6-5 and TRBJ2-7; no check of the table's D call, TRBD1, against the DNA was made. CDR1 MNHEY and CDR2 SVGAGI come from the germline V gene. From its first to its last residue, the CDR3 has 14 amino acids. CDR3 region: CASSTSDRSHEQYF.

The genes are TRBV10-1 and TRBJ2-5; no definite D call. V was pared by 4 bases and J by 4 bases, with 13 bases between. CDR3 length: 14 amino acids. Germline V gene lookup returns CDR1 WNHNN and CDR2 SYGVQD (reference sequence). The CDR3 sequence: CASSASTSAETQYF. Written as DNA, the CDR3 is TGCGCCAGCAGTGCCAGTACCAGCGCAGAGACCCAGTACTTC.

V and J are TRBV4-2 and TRBJ2-7; no reliable D call. The V gene lost 0 bases and the J gene lost 5 bases, with 11 bases spanning the gap. The length of the CDR3 is 14 residues. Germline V gene sequence: CDR1 LGHNA, CDR2 YNFKEQ. CDR3: CASSQDDLVNEQYF. The DNA for the CDR3 is TGTGCCAGCAGCCAAGATGATCTAGTCAACGAGCAGTACTTC.

The chain joins TRBV14 to TRBJ2-5; no reliable D call. The CDR3 runs 15 residues. Trimming shortened V by 3 bases and J by 4 bases, and 15 bases separated the two germline ends. Germline V gene sequence: CDR1 SGHDN, CDR2 FVKESK. The CDR3 region is CASSHSSDFPETQYF. In DNA, the CDR3 is TGTGCCAGCAGCCATAGTTCCGATTTCCCAGAGACCCAGTACTTC.

The rearrangement uses TRBV15 and TRBJ2-3; no firm D call. The CDR3 has 16 amino acids. CDR1 is LNHNV, CDR2 YYDKDF, per germline (reference sequence). V was pared by 0 bases and J by 2 bases, with 12 bases between. This CDR3 reads CATSRDLSQNTDTQYF. CDR3 DNA sequence: TGTGCCACCAGCAGAGATTTAAGCCAAAACACAGATACGCAGTATTTT.

This sequence joins TRBV27 and TRBJ1-2; weak D call: TRBD1 (5 bases). CDR3 length: 15 amino acids. Germline values: CDR1 MNHEY, CDR2 SMNVEV (reference sequence). The V end lost 5 bases, the J end lost 1 base, and 14 bases lay between the germline ends. The CDR3 here is CASSRRREYNYGYTF. The CDR3 region has the DNA TGTGCCAGCAGTAGACGCAGGGAATATAACTATGGCTACACCTTC.

The J gene is TRBJ1-4, the V gene TRBV4-1, with no clear D. Trimming took off 2 bases at V and 0 bases at J, with 7 bases between the two ends. Germline CDR1 and CDR2: MGHRA and YSYEKL. CDR3 length: 15 amino acids. CDR3 sequence (DNA): TGCGCCAGCAGCCAACCCCCTGCAACTAATGAAAAACTGTTTTTT. Translation: CASSQPPATNEKLFF.

The sample holds one count of this clone. The chain couples TRBV12-5 to TRBJ2-3, with TRBD2 matching 11 bases. CDR3 length: 13 residues. V trimming: 5 bases; J trimming: 5 bases; junction bases outside the gene matches: 0. Germline-derived CDR1 and CDR2 are LGHNT and FRNRAP. CDR3 residues: CASGGTSGDTQYF. CDR3 in DNA: TGTGCTAGTGGTGGGACTAGCGGAGATACGCAGTATTTT.

The chain links TRBV7-6 to TRBJ2-2; possible D gene TRBD1, 6 bases. The CDR3 loop spans 17 amino acids. Trimming cost V 4 bases and J 6 bases, with 21 bases left between them. The V gene's germline CDR1 is SGHVS and CDR2 FNYEAQ. The chain's CDR3 is CASSSHPGRGGSGELFF. Here the CDR3 DNA reads TGTGCCAGCAGCTCACACCCCGGACGAGGGGGTTCCGGGGAGCTGTTTTTT. The entire variable domain, with the rest obtained from reference TRBV7-6 and TRBJ2-2, is as follows: GAGVSQSPRYKVTKRGQDVALRCDPISGHVSLYWYRQALGQGPEFLTYFNYEAQQDKSGLPNDRFSAERPEGSISTLTIQRTEQRDSAMYRCASSSHPGRGGSGELFFGEGSRLTVL.

J is TRBJ2-1 and V is TRBV7-6, with 11 bases matching TRBD2. The CDR3 runs to 16 residues. CDR1 SGHVS and CDR2 FNYEAQ come from the germline V gene. J was trimmed by 9 bases and V by 1 base; bases with no gene match: 8. CDR3 coding DNA: TGTGCCAGCAGCTTAGGGGCAACTAGCGGGAGAGGTGAGCAGTTCTTC. Its protein is CASSLGATSGRGEQFF.

CDR3 sequence: CASSPEDGGHQPQHF. The CDR3 nucleotides are TGTGCCAGCTCACCAGAGGACGGCGGTCATCAGCCCCAGCATTTT. The chain employs TRBV18 and TRBJ1-5, with D unclear. The germline V gene has CDR1 KGHSH and CDR2 LQKENI. The CDR3 totals 15 residues. The V end lost 2 bases, the J end lost 5 bases, and 13 bases lay between the germline ends. Full variable domain (remainder filled in from reference TRBV18 and TRBJ1-5): NAGVMQNPRHLVRRRGQEARLRCSPMKGHSHVYWYRQLPEEGLKFMVYLQKENIIDESGMPKERFSAEFPKEGPSILRIQQVVRGDSAAYFCASSPEDGGHQPQHFGDGTRLSIL.

This clone has just a few counts. The chain links TRBV7-9 to TRBJ2-7; 9 bases map to TRBD1. CDR3 length equals 15 residues. Germline V gene sequence: CDR1 SEHNR, CDR2 FQNEAQ (reference sequence). V shed 5 bases, J shed 2 bases, and the junction held 7 bases outside the gene matches. The chain's CDR3 is CASSIGTGIPYEQYF. CDR3 bases: TGTGCCAGCAGCATCGGGACAGGGATCCCCTACGAGCAGTACTTC.

This clone was counted a few times. The rearrangement links TRBV9 to TRBJ2-5; TRBD2 might be the D (6 bases). Trimming cost V 1 base and J 6 bases, with 16 bases left between them. CDR1 and CDR2 (germline): SGDLS, YYNGEE. The CDR3 runs 15 residues. The CDR3 nucleotides read TGTGCCAGCAGCGTATACCCCAGTAGCGGCCAGACCCAGTACTTC. Amino acid sequence: CASSVYPSSGQTQYF.

This sequence joins TRBV5-4 and TRBJ2-7; 9 nucleotides align to TRBD2. This CDR3 contains 16 residues. Germline trimming cut 5 bases from V and 1 base from J; bases unmatched to any gene: 10. Germline V gives CDR1 SGHNT, CDR2 YYREEE (reference sequence). The CDR3 DNA is TGTGCCAGCAGTACCCGGGGTAGCGGGAGTTCCTACGAGCAGTACTTC. Protein product: CASSTRGSGSSYEQYF. The entire variable domain, with the rest obtained from reference TRBV5-4 and TRBJ2-7, is as follows: ETGVTQSPTHLIKTRGQQVTLRCSSQSGHNTVSWYQQALGQGPQFIFQYYREEENGRGNFPPRFSGLQFPNYSSELNVNALELDDSALYLCASSTRGSGSSYEQYFGPGTRLTVT.

This chain connects TRBV7-9 to TRBJ1-3; 8 nucleotides agree with TRBD1. CDR3 size: 15 residues. CDR1 is SEHNR, CDR2 FQNEAQ, per germline (reference sequence). V shed 5 bases and J 3 bases; nucleotides not matched to a gene: 6. CDR3 sequence (DNA): TGTGCCAGCAGCCCGGGACAGGCCGTTGGAAACACCATATATTTT. Translating it yields CASSPGQAVGNTIYF.